Presented here are 30 T cell receptor beta chains from one specimen sequenced in a study of CD8+CD57+ T cells in acquired aplastic anemia. Genomic DNA provided the template from which TCR beta VDJ and CDR3 profiles were obtained. MiXCR, applied by TCRdb to the reads, yields one record per CDR3 protein. The sample lists roughly 280,000 distinct CDR3 sequences; 45% to 65% were seen once. Whoever was chosen for sequencing had shown CD8+CD57+ cell expansion by flow cytometry. The sample comprised sorted CD4+, CD8+, or CD8+CD57+ T cells (not recorded which) from PBMCs. These receptors were obtained from a human donor with aplastic anemia.

The chain uses TRBV2 and TRBJ2-1; D unclear. Between the trimmed V and J ends, which lost 6 bases and 9 bases, there was a span of 12 bases. This CDR3 contains 12 residues. Germline CDR1 and CDR2: SNHLY and FYNNEI. This chain's CDR3 is CASRAPLGEQFF. The CDR3 DNA follows: TGTGCCAGCAGGGCGCCCCTAGGTGAGCAGTTCTTC.

This clonotype was detected many times. This chain connects TRBV2 to TRBJ1-5; D possibly corresponds to TRBD1 (5 bases). This CDR3 contains 15 residues. Per the germline V gene, CDR1 is SNHLY and CDR2 is FYNNEI. V was shortened by 2 bases and J by 2 bases, with 10 bases between the two germline ends. This CDR3 is CASSEQTVGNQPQHF. The CDR3, as DNA: TGTGCCAGCAGTGAACAGACAGTGGGCAATCAGCCCCAGCATTTT. The whole variable domain, remainder taken from reference TRBV2 and TRBJ1-5, is EPEVTQTPSHQVTQMGQEVILRCVPISNHLYFYWYRQILGQKVEFLVSFYNNEISEKSEIFDDQFSVERPDGSNFTLKIRSTKLEDSAMYFCASSEQTVGNQPQHFGDGTRLSIL.

This clonotype was counted a few times. The J gene is TRBJ1-4, the V gene TRBV24-1; D is unclear. V was cut by 4 bases and J by 8 bases, with 10 bases left in between. CDR3 length: 13 amino acids. Per the germline V gene, CDR1 is KGHDR and CDR2 is SFDVKD. The CDR3 nucleotides are TGTGCCACCAGTGACATTACATCGGAAAAACTGTTTTTT. It is translated as CATSDITSEKLFF.

The chain links TRBV20-1 to TRBJ2-7, with 12 bases lining up with TRBD2. The CDR3 has 12 amino acids. With 7 bases clipped from V and 4 bases from J, the junction kept 2 bases outside the gene matches. CDR1 and CDR2 (germline): DFQATT, SNEGSKA (reference sequence). The CDR3 is CSVGTSGYEQYF. The CDR3 nucleotides are TGCAGTGTCGGGACTAGCGGGTACGAGCAGTACTTC.

V usage is TRBV20-1 and J usage is TRBJ1-1, with D hard to call. The CDR3 spans 14 residues. Germline assignment: CDR1 DFQATT and CDR2 SNEGSKA (reference sequence). The ends were cut back, 2 bases at V and 4 bases at J, with 14 bases in the middle. CDR3 in DNA: TGCAGTGCTAGACCAGCGGGAGGGATCACTGAAGCTTTCTTT. Its translation is CSARPAGGITEAFF.

The V and J genes are TRBV7-9 and TRBJ1-6; D gene unclear. CDR3 length equals 15 residues. Trimming shortened V by 7 bases and J by 9 bases, and 19 bases separated the two germline ends. Germline V gene lookup returns CDR1 SEHNR and CDR2 FQNEAQ (reference sequence). In DNA, the CDR3 is TGTGCCAGCAACCACGATTTGGGCAGCTCTTCACCCCTCCACTTT. Translation: CASNHDLGSSSPLHF.

The chain is built from TRBV20-1 and TRBJ2-3; 9 bases agree with TRBD1. Per the germline V gene, CDR1 is DFQATT and CDR2 is SNEGSKA (reference sequence). The ends lost 6 bases at V and 2 bases at J; junction bases unmatched: 6. The CDR3 spans 14 residues. For the CDR3, the DNA is TGCAGTGCCAGACAGGGGGGGTACACAGATACGCAGTATTTT. Protein sequence: CSARQGGYTDTQYF.

J is TRBJ2-3 and V is TRBV20-1; a weak D match, TRBD1 (6 bases). The CDR3 consists of 14 residues. Germline values: CDR1 DFQATT, CDR2 SNEGSKA (reference sequence). The germline V and J ends were trimmed by 8 bases and 10 bases, with 25 bases remaining between them. In DNA form, the CDR3 reads TGCAGTTCGACGACAGGCATCTTCACGGATGCGCAGTATTTT. Translating gives CSSTTGIFTDAQYF.

This clonotype was observed at least ten times. V and J are TRBV3-1 and TRBJ2-3; 13 bases match TRBD2. V was clipped by 2 bases and J by 10 bases; unmatched bases: 15. Germline V gene data show CDR1 as LGHDT and CDR2 as YNNKEL (reference sequence). The CDR3 is made up of 18 amino acids. CDR3 DNA sequence: TGTGCCAGCAGCCAACTAGATACTAGCGGGAGGGCCCTGAGTGCGCAGTATTTT. It yields the protein CASSQLDTSGRALSAQYF.

The chain combines TRBV20-1 with TRBJ2-7; 14 nucleotides line up with TRBD2. CDR3 length: 14 amino acids. The V and J ends lost 6 bases and 4 bases, in that order; junction bases with no gene match: 5. Germline V gene lookup returns CDR1 DFQATT and CDR2 SNEGSKA (reference sequence). The CDR3: CSAGLAGGQYEQYF. In nucleotides, the CDR3 is TGCAGTGCCGGACTAGCGGGAGGCCAGTACGAGCAGTACTTC.

The chain links TRBV10-3 to TRBJ2-3; 9 nucleotides match TRBD2. The CDR3 is 17 residues long. Germline V gives CDR1 ENHRY, CDR2 SYGVKD. This CDR3 is CASRAGGPTGYTDTQYF. Here the CDR3 DNA reads TGTGCGTCGAGGGCGGGGGGGCCCACGGGGTACACAGATACGCAGTATTTT.

The rearrangement uses TRBV19 and TRBJ2-3, with 9 bases matching TRBD2. V trimming: 3 bases; J trimming: 4 bases; junction bases outside the gene matches: 14. The CDR3 runs 18 residues. Germline V lookup: CDR1 LNHDA, CDR2 SQIVND (reference sequence). The CDR3 loop is CASSILGGRGDLADTQYF. Here the CDR3 DNA reads TGTGCCAGTAGTATTCTCGGCGGGAGGGGAGATCTGGCAGATACGCAGTATTTT.

J is TRBJ1-5 and V is TRBV5-1; maybe TRBD1 (5 bases). CDR1 and CDR2 from the germline V gene are SGHRS and YFSETQ. The CDR3 has 13 amino acids. Trimming pared 5 bases from V and 3 bases from J, leaving 9 bases between. CDR3 in DNA: TGCGCCAGCAGTTCCGGGGCCAATCAGCCCCAGCATTTT. It yields the protein CASSSGANQPQHF.

This clonotype was seen only a few times. The V and J genes are TRBV20-1 and TRBJ2-7, with D tentatively TRBD1 (5 bases). Germline assignment: CDR1 DFQATT and CDR2 SNEGSKA (reference sequence). The CDR3 is 13 amino acids. Written as DNA, the CDR3 is TGCAGCCCGAAGGGGCTTGTAATCTACGAGCAGTACTTC. Translation: CSPKGLVIYEQYF.

There are many counts of this clonotype. The genes are TRBV12-3 or TRBV12-4 and TRBJ2-3; 10 bases agree with TRBD2. There are 15 residues in the CDR3. V gave up 5 bases and J gave up 8 bases; unmatched junction bases: 10. The CDR3 bases are TGTGCCAGCAGTCCGAGCGGGGGGGCCGTCGGTACGCAGTATTTT. The encoded protein is CASSPSGGAVGTQYF.

As for this clonotype: A junction end diverges from the germline sequence, so it may reflect a read error. The CDR3 loop is CVSSLADRVYGYTF. The CDR3 nucleotides read TGCGTCAGCAGCTTGGCCGACAGGGTCTATGGTTACACCTTC. The chain is built from TRBV5-1 and TRBJ1-2, with TRBD1 matching 7 bases. This CDR3 is 14 amino acids long. Germline V gene sequence: CDR1 SGHRS, CDR2 YFSETQ.

The chain employs TRBV11-3 and TRBJ2-7; 8 bases agree with TRBD2. This CDR3 comprises 16 residues. The V and J ends lost 4 bases and 3 bases, in that order; junction bases with no gene match: 11. Germline CDR1 and CDR2: SGHNT and YENEEA. The CDR3 here is CASSSGGVGHLYEQYF. In nucleotides, the CDR3 is TGTGCCAGCAGCTCCGGGGGGGTGGGACACCTCTACGAGCAGTACTTC.

This chain joins TRBV20-1 and TRBJ2-5; 10 positions agree with TRBD2. There are 16 residues in the CDR3. Germline loops: CDR1 DFQATT, CDR2 SNEGSKA (reference sequence). V was clipped by 3 bases and J by 1 base; unmatched bases: 8. CDR3 bases: TGCAGTGCTAGCGGGGTGGCTAGCGGGGGCCAAGAGACCCAGTACTTC. This gives the protein CSASGVASGGQETQYF.

The rearrangement uses TRBV4-1 and TRBJ2-7; 10 nucleotides align to TRBD2. Per the germline V gene, CDR1 is MGHRA and CDR2 is YSYEKL. V was clipped by 3 bases and J by 1 base; unmatched bases: 6. CDR3 length: 16 residues. The CDR3, as DNA: TGCGCCAGCAGCCAGGAAACTAGCGGGGTTTCCTACGAGCAGTACTTC. This encodes CASSQETSGVSYEQYF.

The chain employs TRBV29-1 and TRBJ2-1; D possibly corresponds to TRBD2 (5 bases). The CDR3 sequence is 14 residues long. The V end lost 3 bases, the J end lost 0 bases, and 9 bases lay between the germline ends. CDR1 and CDR2 (germline): SQVTM, ANQGSEA. The CDR3 loop is CSVEFGDSYNEQFF. As DNA, the CDR3 is TGCAGCGTTGAGTTCGGGGACTCCTACAATGAGCAGTTCTTC.

At least ten counts were recorded for this clonotype. The rearrangement uses TRBV24-1 and TRBJ2-3; the D gene is possibly TRBD2 (5 bases). This CDR3 has 12 amino acids. V gave up 7 bases and J gave up 6 bases, with 10 bases separating them. Germline V gives CDR1 KGHDR, CDR2 SFDVKD. CDR3 nucleotides: TGTGCCACCAGCACCCCGGGGGATACGCAGTATTTT. Translated, it gives CATSTPGDTQYF.

This clonotype has only a few counts. The V call is TRBV20-1, the J call TRBJ1-2; TRBD1 matches at 8 bases. The CDR3 runs to 13 residues. J gave up 6 bases and V 6 bases, and 9 bases lay outside the gene matches. CDR1 DFQATT and CDR2 SNEGSKA come from the germline V gene (reference sequence). This CDR3 reads CSATSRTGNGYTF. The CDR3 nucleotides are TGCAGTGCGACCAGTCGGACAGGGAATGGCTACACCTTC.

This clonotype was observed many times. The rearrangement links TRBV3-1 to TRBJ1-2; no definite D call. Looked up from germline, CDR1 is LGHDT and CDR2 is YNNKEL (reference sequence). Trimming removed 3 bases from V and 7 bases from J, with 9 bases in between. The CDR3 runs to 12 residues. The CDR3 DNA reads TGTGCCAGCAGCCAGACTGGCGGTGGCTACACCTTC. Translation gives CASSQTGGGYTF.

The chain combines TRBV9 with TRBJ1-2; D may be TRBD1 (5 bases). The CDR3 covers 17 residues. V lost 2 bases to trimming and J lost 5 bases, with 22 bases between them. Germline CDR1 is SGDLS and CDR2 is YYNGEE. Here the CDR3 reads CASSVIILAGGGYGYTF. CDR3 in DNA: TGTGCCAGCAGCGTGATTATTCTAGCGGGGGGAGGATATGGCTACACCTTC.

The rearrangement joins TRBV2 to TRBJ2-5; D is ambiguous. V dropped 5 bases and J dropped 1 base, with 11 bases sitting between them. Per the germline V gene, CDR1 is SNHLY and CDR2 is FYNNEI. The CDR3 has 14 residues. CDR3 loop: CASSYLPPQETQYF. Written as DNA, the CDR3 is TGTGCCAGCAGTTACCTACCCCCCCAAGAGACCCAGTACTTC.

A note on this clonotype: This sequence may be a read error, since a much larger clone differs from it by one base. V is TRBV6-1 and J is TRBJ1-1; D is possibly TRBD1 (5 bases). The CDR3 consists of 13 residues. The germline CDR1 and CDR2 sequences are MNHNS and SASEGT. The V gene lost 11 bases and the J gene lost 6 bases, with 19 bases spanning the gap. The CDR3 reads CAASLGGLAEAFF. In DNA form, the CDR3 reads TGTGCCGCTAGCCTGGGGGGTCTCGCTGAAGCTTTCTTT.

The V gene is TRBV24-1, the J gene TRBJ2-7; TRBD2 agrees at 9 bases. CDR1 is KGHDR, CDR2 SFDVKD, per germline. This CDR3 comprises 15 residues. After removal of 3 bases from V and 10 bases from J, the junction contained 12 bases not matched to a gene. In DNA form, the CDR3 reads TGTGCCACCAGTGATCCGGGACTAGCCGCCGAAGGACAGTACTTC. It encodes CATSDPGLAAEGQYF.

The rearrangement joins TRBV5-4 to TRBJ2-7; possibly TRBD1 for D (5 bases). The CDR3 sequence is 12 residues long. V dropped 4 bases and J dropped 5 bases, with 10 bases sitting between them. CDR1 is SGHNT and CDR2 is YYREEE in the germline V gene (reference sequence). The CDR3 loop is CASSDQGDEQYF. DNA of the CDR3: TGTGCCAGCAGCGATCAAGGGGACGAGCAGTACTTC.

The rearrangement links TRBV7-6 to TRBJ2-2; TRBD1 aligns across 9 bases. J lost 5 bases, V lost 5 bases, and 9 bases had no gene match. This CDR3 is built from 16 residues. Germline V gives CDR1 SGHVS, CDR2 FNYEAQ. As DNA, the CDR3 is TGTGCCAGCAGCCTAGGCCGGACAGGGGTTACCGGGGAGCTGTTTTTT. Amino acids: CASSLGRTGVTGELFF.

The chain employs TRBV7-2 and TRBJ1-5, with D possibly TRBD1 on 5 matching bases. V was cut by 4 bases and J by 11 bases, with 18 bases left in between. Germline V gene sequence: CDR1 SGHTA, CDR2 FQGNSA. This CDR3 comprises 14 residues. In nucleotides, the CDR3 is TGTGCCAGCAGCTCGCCCGTCGGGGGGACGGCCCAGCATTTT. It translates to CASSSPVGGTAQHF. Based on the CDR3 plus reference TRBV7-2 and TRBJ1-5, the full variable domain is GAGVSQSPSNKVTEKGKDVELRCDPISGHTALYWYRQSLGQGLEFLIYFQGNSAPDKSGLPSDRFSAERTGGSVSTLTIQRTQQEDSAVYLCASSSPVGGTAQHFGDGTRLSIL.